This TCR beta chain was profiled in a study of CD8 T cells in Susac syndrome. TCR beta sequencing was performed on blood CD8+ and CD4+ T cells. The V gene lost 4 bases and the J gene lost 6 bases, with 11 bases spanning the gap. Germline-derived CDR1 and CDR2 are SGHDT and YYEEEE. The CDR3 has 12 residues. The RNA, 0.5 to 1 ug, was put through reverse transcription using random hexamers. TCRdb called the immunoSEQ multiplex PCR reads again in MiXCR, with one record for every CDR3 protein. Of about 60,000 distinct CDR3 sequences in the sample, just over 90% were seen once. The sequencing sample was made of CD8+ T cells from PBMCs. The chain is built from TRBV5-6 and TRBJ2-7, with D unresolved. This clonotype was sampled from a human donor in good health. The CDR3: CASSPYLSEQYF. The CDR3 coding sequence is TGTGCCAGCAGCCCATATCTCAGCGAGCAGTACTTC.